This T cell receptor beta chain was obtained from a study of T cells in Graves' hyperthyroidism and ophthalmopathy. Diagnoses were established using clinical symptoms, serum thyroxine and TRAb, thyroid ultrasound and orbital computed tomography. The PBMCs studied were ones that came from 10 ml fresh peripheral blood. At least ten counts were recorded for this clonotype. The germline V and J ends were trimmed by 3 bases and 8 bases, with 16 bases remaining between them. This CDR3 has 14 residues. Per germline, CDR1 SGHTA and CDR2 FQGNSA. TCR beta CDR3 sequences were amplified from RNA transcripts. Carried out on the TCR CDR3, a first-round RT-PCR used the HTBI primer set. One entry per CDR3 protein results from TCRdb running MiXCR on the multiplex PCR reads. The sample shows around 540,000 distinct CDR3 sequences, approximately 16% of them seen only once.

The TCR originated in a young woman with Graves' ophthalmopathy. The sample taken for sequencing was blood. The chain joins TRBV7-2 to TRBJ1-1; D call uncertain. The CDR3: CASSFGHGSGEAFF. In DNA, the CDR3 is TGTGCCAGCAGCTTCGGGCATGGCAGCGGAGAAGCTTTCTTT.